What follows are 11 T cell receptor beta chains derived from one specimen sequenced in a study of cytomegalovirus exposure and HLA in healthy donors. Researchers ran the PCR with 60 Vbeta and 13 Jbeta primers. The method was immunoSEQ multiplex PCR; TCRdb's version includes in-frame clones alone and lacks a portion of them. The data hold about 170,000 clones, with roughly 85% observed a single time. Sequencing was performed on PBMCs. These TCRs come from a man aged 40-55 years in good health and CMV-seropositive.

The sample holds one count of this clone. In nucleotides, the CDR3 is TGTGCCAGCAGTGACTTAGGGAGGGGTATCGATGAGCAGTTCTTC. Translation: CASSDLGRGIDEQFF. The chain carries TRBV2 and TRBJ2-1; 7 bases align to TRBD2. This CDR3 contains 15 residues. J gave up 8 bases and V 3 bases, and 10 bases lay outside the gene matches. Germline CDR1 reads SNHLY; CDR2 reads FYNNEI.

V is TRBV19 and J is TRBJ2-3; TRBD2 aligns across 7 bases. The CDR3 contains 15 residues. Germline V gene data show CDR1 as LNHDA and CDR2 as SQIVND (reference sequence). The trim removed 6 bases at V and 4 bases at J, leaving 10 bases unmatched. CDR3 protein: CASRPGGRSPDTQYF. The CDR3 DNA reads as TGTGCCAGTAGGCCAGGCGGGAGATCCCCAGATACGCAGTATTTT. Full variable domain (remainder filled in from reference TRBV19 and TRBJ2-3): DGGITQSPKYLFRKEGQNVTLSCEQNLNHDAMYWYRQDPGQGLRLIYYSQIVNDFQKGDIAEGYSVSREKKESFPLTVTSAQKNPTAFYLCASRPGGRSPDTQYFGPGTRLTVL.

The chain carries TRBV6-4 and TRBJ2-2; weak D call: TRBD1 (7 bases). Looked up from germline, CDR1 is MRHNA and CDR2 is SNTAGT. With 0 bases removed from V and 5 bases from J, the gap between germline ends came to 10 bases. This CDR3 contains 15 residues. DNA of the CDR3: TGTGCCAGCAGTGACTCACAGGGGAGGACCGGGGAGCTGTTTTTT. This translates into CASSDSQGRTGELFF.

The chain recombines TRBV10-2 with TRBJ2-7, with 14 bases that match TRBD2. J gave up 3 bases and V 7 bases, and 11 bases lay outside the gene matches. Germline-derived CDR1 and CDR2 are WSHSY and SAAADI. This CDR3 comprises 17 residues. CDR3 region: CASTGTSGRSTVYEQYF. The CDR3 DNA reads TGCGCCAGCACTGGGACTAGCGGGAGATCAACAGTCTACGAGCAGTACTTC.

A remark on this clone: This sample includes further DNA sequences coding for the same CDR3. CDR3 DNA: TGTGCCAGCAGCCCTAGCGGGAGAATCGACGAGCAGTACTTC. Its translation: CASSPSGRIDEQYF. The V gene is TRBV27, the J gene TRBJ2-7; 10 nucleotides agree with TRBD2. The junction had 7 bases not matched to a gene; V was cut back by 6 bases and J by 5 bases. The CDR3 totals 14 residues. Germline CDR1 and CDR2: MNHEY and SMNVEV (reference sequence).

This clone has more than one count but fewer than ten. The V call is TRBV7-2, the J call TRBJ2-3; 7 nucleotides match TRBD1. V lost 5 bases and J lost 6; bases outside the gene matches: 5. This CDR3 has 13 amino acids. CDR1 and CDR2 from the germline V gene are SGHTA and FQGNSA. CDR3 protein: CASSTGVRDTQYF. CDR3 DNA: TGTGCCAGCAGCACAGGGGTTCGGGATACGCAGTATTTT.

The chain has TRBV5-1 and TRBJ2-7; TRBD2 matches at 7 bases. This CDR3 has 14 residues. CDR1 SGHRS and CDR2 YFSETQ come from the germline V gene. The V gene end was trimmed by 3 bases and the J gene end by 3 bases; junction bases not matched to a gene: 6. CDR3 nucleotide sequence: TGCGCCAGCAGCTCCTCGGGACTATACTACGAGCAGTACTTC. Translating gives CASSSSGLYYEQYF.

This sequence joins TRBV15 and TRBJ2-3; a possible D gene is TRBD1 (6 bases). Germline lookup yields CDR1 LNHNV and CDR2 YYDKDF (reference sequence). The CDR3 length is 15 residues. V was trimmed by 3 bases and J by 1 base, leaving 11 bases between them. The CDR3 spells CATSRTGARTDTQYF. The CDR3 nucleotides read TGTGCCACCAGCAGGACAGGAGCTCGCACAGATACGCAGTATTTT.

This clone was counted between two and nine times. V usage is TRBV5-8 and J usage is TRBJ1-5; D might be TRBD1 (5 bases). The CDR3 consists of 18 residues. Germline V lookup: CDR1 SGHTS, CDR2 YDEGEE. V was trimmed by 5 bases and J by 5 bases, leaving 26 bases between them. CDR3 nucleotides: TGTGCCAGCAGTAATTTAGGGTCCGGCGGGGGGGTTCATCAGCCCCAGCATTTT. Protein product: CASSNLGSGGGVHQPQHF.

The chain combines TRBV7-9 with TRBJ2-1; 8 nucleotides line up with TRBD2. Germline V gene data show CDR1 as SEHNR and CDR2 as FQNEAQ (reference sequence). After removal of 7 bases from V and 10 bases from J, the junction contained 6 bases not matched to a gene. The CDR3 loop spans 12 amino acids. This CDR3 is CASTSRLAEQFF. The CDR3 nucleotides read TGTGCCAGCACTTCGAGACTAGCGGAGCAGTTCTTC.

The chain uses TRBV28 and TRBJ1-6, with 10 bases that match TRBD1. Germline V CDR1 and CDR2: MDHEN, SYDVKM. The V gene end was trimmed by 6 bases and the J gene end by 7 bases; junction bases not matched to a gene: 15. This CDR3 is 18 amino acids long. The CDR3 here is CASSTYGDRGTPNSPLHF. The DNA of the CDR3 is TGTGCCAGCAGCACTTATGGGGACAGGGGAACCCCCAATTCACCCCTCCACTTT.